Listed below are T cell receptor beta chains from one sample, sequenced in a study of blood T cells in healthy people across ages. TCRdb processed the 5' RACE reads anew with MiXCR; each CDR3 protein has one entry. Among about 780,000 distinct CDR3 sequences listed, roughly 46% were seen once. Sequenced material: blood. Source of these receptors: a man older than 75 in good health. Each CDR3 is given with its conserved first and last residue. D genes are given only for firm matches. Not every row has a clone size; where given, it reads once, few, many or a size class.

CDR3 protein,CDR3 DNA,clone size,V gene,D gene,J gene
CASGGPIGYGYTF,TGTGCCTCGGGGGGGCCCATTGGCTATGGCTACACCTTC,-,TRBV27,-,TRBJ1-2
CASRRTGDRNEKLFF,TGTGCCAGCAGACGGACAGGGGACCGAAATGAAAAACTGTTTTTT,-,TRBV3-1,TRBD1,TRBJ1-4
CAIGTGGLDTEAFF,TGTGCCATCGGAACAGGGGGCTTGGACACTGAAGCTTTCTTT,-,TRBV10-3,TRBD1,TRBJ1-1
CSANIAGGNTGELFF,TGCAGCGCCAACATAGCGGGAGGCAACACCGGGGAGCTGTTTTTT,few,TRBV29-1,TRBD2,TRBJ2-2
CASSALQGYSNQPQHF,TGTGCCAGCAGTGCCTTACAGGGATATAGCAATCAGCCCCAGCATTTT,-,TRBV27,-,TRBJ1-5
CANRPGGEQYF,TGCGCCAACAGACCTGGAGGTGAGCAGTACTTC,-,TRBV5-1,-,TRBJ2-7
CASTRHGTGELFF,TGTGCCAGCACCCGACATGGCACCGGGGAGCTGTTTTTT,-,TRBV12-3/TRBV12-4,-,TRBJ2-2
CASSLNDRALAKNIQYF,TGTGCCAGCAGCCTAAACGACAGGGCGCTAGCCAAAAACATTCAGTACTTC,-,TRBV7-8,TRBD1,TRBJ2-4
CSVEEGGTGRVYTF,TGCAGCGTTGAAGAGGGGGGGACAGGGAGGGTCTACACCTTC,-,TRBV29-1,TRBD1,TRBJ1-2
CSARGGGGNEQFF,TGCAGTGCTAGGGGCGGGGGGGGGAATGAGCAGTTCTTC,few,TRBV20-1,TRBD2,TRBJ2-1
CASSLYGLSTGELFF,TGTGCCAGCAGTTTATACGGGTTGAGCACCGGGGAGCTGTTTTTT,few,TRBV12-3/TRBV12-4,-,TRBJ2-2
CASRSVFYEQFF,TGTGCCAGCAGATCGGTATTCTATGAGCAGTTCTTC,-,TRBV27,-,TRBJ2-1
CASSPRRVQETQYF,TGTGCCAGCAGTCCCCGAAGAGTTCAAGAGACCCAGTACTTC,-,TRBV12-3/TRBV12-4,-,TRBJ2-5
CASSERLVGAGFSYEQYF,TGTGCCAGCAGTGAAAGGTTGGTGGGGGCGGGGTTCTCCTACGAGCAGTACTTC,-,TRBV25-1,-,TRBJ2-7
CASSVDGSRTDTQYF,TGTGCCAGCAGCGTAGACGGGAGTCGCACAGATACGCAGTATTTT,many,TRBV9,-,TRBJ2-3
CASTMIGTQYF,TGCGCCAGCACCATGATTGGGACCCAGTACTTC,-,TRBV5-1,-,TRBJ2-5
CASSQAGTGVTEQYF,TGTGCCAGCAGCCAAGCCGGGACAGGAGTCACCGAGCAGTACTTC,-,TRBV3-1,TRBD1,TRBJ2-7
CASSDTGLAVYNEQFF,TGCGCCAGCAGCGACACGGGACTAGCGGTATACAATGAGCAGTTCTTC,-,TRBV10-2,TRBD2,TRBJ2-1
CASSQDRQETQYF,TGTGCCAGCAGCCAAGACCGCCAAGAGACCCAGTACTTC,many,TRBV14,-,TRBJ2-5
CASSITAGLESQYF,TGTGCCAGCTCAATTACGGCAGGGCTAGAGTCCCAGTACTTC,-,TRBV6-1,-,TRBJ2-7